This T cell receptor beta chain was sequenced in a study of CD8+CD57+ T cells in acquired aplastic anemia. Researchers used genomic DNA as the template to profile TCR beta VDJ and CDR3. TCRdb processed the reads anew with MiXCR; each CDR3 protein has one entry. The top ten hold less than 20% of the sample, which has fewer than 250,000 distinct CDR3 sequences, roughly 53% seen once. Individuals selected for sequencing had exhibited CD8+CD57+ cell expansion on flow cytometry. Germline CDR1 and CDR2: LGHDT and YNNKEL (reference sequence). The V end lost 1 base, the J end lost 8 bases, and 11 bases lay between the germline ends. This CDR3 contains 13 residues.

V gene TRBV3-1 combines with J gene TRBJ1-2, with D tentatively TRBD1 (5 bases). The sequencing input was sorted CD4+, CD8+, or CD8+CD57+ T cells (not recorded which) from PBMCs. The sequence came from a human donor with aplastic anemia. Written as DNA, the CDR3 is TGTGCCAGCAGCCAAGTCATGAGGGGAGGCTACACCTTC. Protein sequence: CASSQVMRGGYTF.